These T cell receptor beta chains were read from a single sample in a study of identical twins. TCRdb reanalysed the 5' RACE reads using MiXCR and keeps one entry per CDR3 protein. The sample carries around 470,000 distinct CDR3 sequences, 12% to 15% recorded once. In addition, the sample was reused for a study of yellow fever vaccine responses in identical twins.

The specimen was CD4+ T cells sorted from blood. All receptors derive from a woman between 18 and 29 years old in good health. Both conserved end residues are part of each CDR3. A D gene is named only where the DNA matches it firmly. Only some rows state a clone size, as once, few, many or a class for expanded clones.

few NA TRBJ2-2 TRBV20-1 CSATLDSYTGELFF TGCAGTGCAACTCTGGACAGTTACACCGGGGAGCTGTTTTTT
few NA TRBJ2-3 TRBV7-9 CASSLVMGTDTQYF TGTGCCAGCAGCTTAGTAATGGGCACAGATACGCAGTATTTT
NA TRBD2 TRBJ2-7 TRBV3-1 CASSQAEVYVAGAYEQYF TGTGCCAGCAGCCAAGCTGAGGTATACGTGGCGGGAGCTTACGAGCAGTACTTC
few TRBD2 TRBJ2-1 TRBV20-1 CSARSGLAGNNEQFF TGCAGTGCTAGATCGGGACTAGCGGGAAACAATGAGCAGTTCTTC
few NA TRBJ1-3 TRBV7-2 CASSPPTVGNTIYF TGTGCCAGCAGCCCTCCGACAGTAGGAAACACCATATATTTT
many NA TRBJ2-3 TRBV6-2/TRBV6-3 CASSGTSSTDTQYF TGTGCCAGCAGCGGGACTTCTAGCACAGATACGCAGTATTTT
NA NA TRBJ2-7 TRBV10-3 CAIRGVQSHEQYF TGTGCCATCAGAGGGGTCCAATCTCATGAGCAGTACTTC
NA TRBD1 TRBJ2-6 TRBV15 CATSRSGQGPSGANVLTF TGTGCCACCAGCAGATCGGGACAGGGGCCCTCTGGGGCCAACGTCCTGACTTTC
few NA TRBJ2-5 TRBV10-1 CASSDAVQETQYF TGCGCCAGCAGTGATGCAGTTCAAGAGACCCAGTACTTC
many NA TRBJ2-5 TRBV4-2 CASRQDPQETQYF TGTGCCAGCAGACAAGATCCCCAGGAGACCCAGTACTTC
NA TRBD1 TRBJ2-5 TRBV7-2 CASSPTSGQGNF TGTGCCAGCAGCCCCACCTCGGGACAGGGTAACTTC
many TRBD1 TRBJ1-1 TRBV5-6 CASSLEGAGNTEAFF TGTGCCAGCAGCTTGGAGGGGGCGGGGAACACTGAAGCTTTCTTT
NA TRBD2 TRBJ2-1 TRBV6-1 CASSRAGGSSYNEQFF TGTGCCAGCAGCCGAGCGGGGGGTAGCTCCTACAATGAGCAGTTCTTC
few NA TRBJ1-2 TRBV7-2 CASSLEGPAWGNGYTF TGTGCCAGCAGCTTAGAGGGACCAGCATGGGGGAATGGCTACACCTTC
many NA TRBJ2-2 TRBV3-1 CASSRTNTGELFF TGTGCCAGCAGCCGGACAAACACCGGGGAGCTGTTTTTT
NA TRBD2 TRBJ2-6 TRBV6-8 CATRSGGSRSGANVLTF TGTGCCACCAGGTCGGGAGGGTCGCGCTCTGGGGCCAACGTCCTGACTTTC
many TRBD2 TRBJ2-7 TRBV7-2 CASSSRGGYEQYF TGTGCCAGCAGTTCTAGGGGAGGGTACGAGCAGTACTTC
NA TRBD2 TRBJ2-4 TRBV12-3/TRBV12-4 CASRLSGVGSWNIQYF TGTGCCAGCAGATTAAGCGGGGTCGGGAGTTGGAACATTCAGTACTTC
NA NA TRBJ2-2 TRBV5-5 CASSLYRANTGELFF TGTGCCAGCAGCTTGTATAGGGCGAACACCGGGGAGCTGTTTTTT
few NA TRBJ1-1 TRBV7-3 CASSNQGAEAFF TGTGCCAGCAGCAATCAGGGAGCAGAAGCTTTCTTT
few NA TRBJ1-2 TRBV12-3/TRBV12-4 CASSLAVAVQGYTF TGTGCCAGCAGTTTAGCGGTTGCGGTCCAGGGCTACACCTTC
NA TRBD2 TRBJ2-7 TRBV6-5 CASSYSSSGSYEQYF TGTGCCAGCAGTTACTCGTCGAGCGGGAGCTACGAGCAGTACTTC
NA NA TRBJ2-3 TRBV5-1 CASKHSGADTQYF TGCGCCAGCAAACACAGTGGCGCAGATACGCAGTATTTT
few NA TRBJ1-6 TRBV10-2 CATASAYNSPLHF TGCGCCACAGCGTCGGCATATAATTCACCCCTCCACTTT
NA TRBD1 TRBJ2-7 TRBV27 CASAQGARSGEQYF TGTGCCAGCGCACAGGGGGCCCGTTCGGGGGAGCAGTACTTC
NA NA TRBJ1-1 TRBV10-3 CAISSEPGAVTEAFF TGTGCCATCAGTTCCGAGCCCGGGGCGGTCACTGAAGCTTTCTTT
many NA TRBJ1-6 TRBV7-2 CASSLVGGGDSPLHF TGTGCCAGCAGCTTAGTGGGAGGGGGTGATTCACCCCTCCACTTT